The 8 T cell receptor beta chains below were found in one sample sequenced in a study of CD8+CD57+ T cells in acquired aplastic anemia. Patients who underwent sequencing had shown CD8+CD57+ cell expansion by flow cytometry. According to the study, genomic DNA was the template for TCR beta VDJ and CDR3 profiling. Each CDR3 protein gets one entry after TCRdb re-called the reads with MiXCR. Of around 200,000 distinct CDR3 sequences in the sample, under 50% were seen once. Sequenced sample: sorted CD4+, CD8+, or CD8+CD57+ T cells (not recorded which) from PBMCs. The receptors here all came from a human donor with aplastic anemia.

This clonotype was detected many times. This chain links TRBV7-2 with TRBJ1-3, with D unresolved. CDR3 size: 18 residues. V shed 0 bases and J shed 7 bases, with 22 bases lying between them. Germline lookup yields CDR1 SGHTA and CDR2 FQGNSA. The CDR3 loop is CASSLAGLDLARRNTIYF. CDR3 coding DNA: TGTGCCAGCAGCTTAGCTGGGTTAGATCTCGCTCGGCGGAACACCATATATTTT.

This chain uses TRBV7-6 with TRBJ1-2; D remains unclear. Germline V lookup: CDR1 SGHVS, CDR2 FNYEAQ. V lost 5 bases to trimming and J lost 2 bases, with 9 bases between them. The CDR3 sequence is 13 residues long. CDR3 DNA sequence: TGTGCCAGCAGCCACGGACGGAACTATGGCTACACCTTC. It yields the protein CASSHGRNYGYTF. The variable domain in full, with the rest retrieved from reference TRBV7-6 and TRBJ1-2, is GAGVSQSPRYKVTKRGQDVALRCDPISGHVSLYWYRQALGQGPEFLTYFNYEAQQDKSGLPNDRFSAERPEGSISTLTIQRTEQRDSAMYRCASSHGRNYGYTFGSGTRLTVV.

At least ten counts were recorded for this clonotype. The chain has TRBV11-2 and TRBJ2-7, with TRBD2 matching 9 bases. V dropped 0 bases and J dropped 7; count of bases not matched to a gene: 10. CDR3 size: 16 residues. Germline loops: CDR1 SGHAT, CDR2 FQNNGV. CDR3 nucleotide sequence: TGTGCCAGCAGCTTAGACGGGGCTAGCGGGGCGAGAGAGCAGTACTTC. Its translation is CASSLDGASGAREQYF.

This clonotype was seen many times. The CDR3 spells CASSQGAGIAFF. CDR3 bases: TGTGCCAGCAGCCAGGGAGCGGGGATTGCTTTCTTT. The chain combines TRBV3-1 with TRBJ1-1; D is undetermined. V was trimmed by 3 bases and J by 11 bases, leaving 13 bases between them. Germline V gene data show CDR1 as LGHDT and CDR2 as YNNKEL (reference sequence). The CDR3 extends over 12 amino acids.

This clonotype occurred many times. This chain joins TRBV10-3 and TRBJ1-2; TRBD1 is a possible D gene (5 bases). Deletions cut 0 bases from V and 2 bases from J, with 19 bases between. The CDR3 is 18 amino acids. Germline assignment: CDR1 ENHRY and CDR2 SYGVKD. The DNA of the CDR3 is TGTGCCATCAGTGAGTCGGGGGTTGCAGTTAAATCGAACTATGGCTACACCTTC. This codes for CAISESGVAVKSNYGYTF.

This clonotype was seen ten or more times. The J gene is TRBJ2-7, the V gene TRBV5-1; TRBD1 matches at 7 bases. The CDR3 loop spans 14 amino acids. The V gene's germline CDR1 is SGHRS and CDR2 YFSETQ. Losses at the gene ends were 4 bases for V and 2 bases for J; bases not matched to a gene: 6. As DNA, the CDR3 is TGCGCCAGCAGCCGTGAGGGGGCTACCTACGAGCAGTACTTC. It codes for CASSREGATYEQYF.

The chain uses TRBV3-1 and TRBJ1-2; no clear D gene. Trimming removed 2 bases at V and 4 bases at J, with 11 bases between. Germline CDR1 LGHDT, CDR2 YNNKEL (reference sequence). The CDR3 is made up of 14 amino acids. CDR3 in DNA: TGTGCCAGCAGCCAACAGCCGGGGAGCTATGGCTACACCTTC. The encoded protein is CASSQQPGSYGYTF.

This clonotype was seen repeatedly, ten times or more. V usage is TRBV5-1 and J usage is TRBJ2-1; perhaps D is TRBD1 or TRBD2 (5 bases each). This CDR3 contains 15 residues. Germline V gene data show CDR1 as SGHRS and CDR2 as YFSETQ. V shed 2 bases and J shed 7 bases, with 16 bases lying between them. In nucleotides, the CDR3 is TGCGCCAGCAGCTTCGCGACAGCACCGGGAAATGAGCAGTTCTTC. Translated: CASSFATAPGNEQFF.